This T cell receptor (beta chain) was captured by sequencing in a study of blood T cell repertoires in COVID-19. Study-level information: Donors in the United States, Italy and Spain gave samples during acute or convalescent COVID-19. T cells, B-cell-depleted T cells, or PBMCs provided the cDNA or gDNA that served as material.

Germline V gives CDR1 SGHNT, CDR2 YYREEE (reference sequence). The CDR3 totals 16 residues. V gave up 0 bases and J gave up 7 bases, with 18 bases separating them. Original methodology: Reference gene primer amplification gave estimated nucleated cell counts. Using immunoSEQ multiplex PCR, the repertoire was profiled, and TCRdb retains in-frame clones only, with some absent. The DNA was the basis for D and trimming; V, J and clone size are from that table. The sample holds under 250,000 clones; more than 85% are singletons and the top ten take around 0.85%. A Seattle source enrolled patients during active infection and followed them longitudinally.

The chain employs TRBV5-4 and TRBJ2-3; possible D gene TRBD2, 6 bases. The TCR sequence derives from a man between 60 and 70 years old with COVID-19, enrolled during active disease. The specimen sequenced was peripheral blood. The CDR3 coding sequence is TGTGCCAGCAGCTTGGTGGGACTGGAAAGGAGAAATACGCAGTATTTT. It codes for CASSLVGLERRNTQYF.